This T cell receptor (beta chain) was obtained from a study of vaccination and CD4 T cells after COVID-19. Treatment described: approximately 9-day PBMC culture with coronavirus spike peptide pools or control peptides (ViraFEST assay). The Oncomine TCR Beta short-read assay was applied to DNA of cultured CD4+ T cells. One entry per CDR3 protein results from TCRdb running MiXCR on the PCR reads. Among some 16,000 distinct CDR3 sequences listed, about three quarters were seen once. In germline, CDR1 is DFQATT, CDR2 SNEGSKA (reference sequence). The V and J ends lost 5 bases and 6 bases respectively, with 13 bases between them. The CDR3 is 12 residues long. Worth noting for this clonotype: Its antigen is as yet unknown.

Sequenced material: CD4+ T cells from blood, cultured in vitro. The gene calls are TRBV20-1 and TRBJ2-5; D is ambiguous. This TCR was sampled from a human donor who had recovered from COVID-19. For the CDR3, the DNA is TGCAGTGCTCTCACCTGGGCCCAGACCCAGTACTTC. Amino acid sequence: CSALTWAQTQYF.